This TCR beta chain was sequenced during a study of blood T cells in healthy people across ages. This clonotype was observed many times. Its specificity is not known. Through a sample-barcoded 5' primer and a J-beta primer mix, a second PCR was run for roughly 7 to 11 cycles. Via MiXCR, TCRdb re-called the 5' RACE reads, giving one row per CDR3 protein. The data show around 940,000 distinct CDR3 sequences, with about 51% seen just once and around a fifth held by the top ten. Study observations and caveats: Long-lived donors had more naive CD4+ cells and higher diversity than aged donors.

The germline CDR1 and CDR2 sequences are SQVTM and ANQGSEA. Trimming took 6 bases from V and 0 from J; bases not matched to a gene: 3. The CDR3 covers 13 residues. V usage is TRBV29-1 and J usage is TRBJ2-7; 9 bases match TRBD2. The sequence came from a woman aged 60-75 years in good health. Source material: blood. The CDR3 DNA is TGCAGCGTACGACTAGCGGCCTCCTACGAGCAGTACTTC. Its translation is CSVRLAASYEQYF.